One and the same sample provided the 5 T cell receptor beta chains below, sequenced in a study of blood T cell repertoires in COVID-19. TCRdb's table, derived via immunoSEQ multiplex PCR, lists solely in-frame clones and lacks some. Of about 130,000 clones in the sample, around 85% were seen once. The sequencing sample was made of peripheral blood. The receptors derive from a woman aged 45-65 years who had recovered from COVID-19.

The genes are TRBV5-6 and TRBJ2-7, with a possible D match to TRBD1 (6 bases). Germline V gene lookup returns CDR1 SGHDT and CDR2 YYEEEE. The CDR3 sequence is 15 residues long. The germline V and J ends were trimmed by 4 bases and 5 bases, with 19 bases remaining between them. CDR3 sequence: CASSRNRVGVDEQYF. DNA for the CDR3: TGTGCCAGCAGCCGGAACAGGGTAGGGGTAGACGAGCAGTACTTC.

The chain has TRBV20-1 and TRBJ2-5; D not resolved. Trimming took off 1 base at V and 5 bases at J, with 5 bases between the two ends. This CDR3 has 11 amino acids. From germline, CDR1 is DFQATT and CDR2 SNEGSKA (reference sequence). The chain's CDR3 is CSARAVETQYF. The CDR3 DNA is TGCAGTGCTAGAGCTGTTGAGACCCAGTACTTC.

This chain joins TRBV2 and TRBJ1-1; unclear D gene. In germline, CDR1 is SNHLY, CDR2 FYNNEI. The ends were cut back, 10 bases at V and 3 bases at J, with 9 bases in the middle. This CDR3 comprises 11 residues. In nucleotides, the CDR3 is TGTGCCACCGTATTTCACACTGAAGCTTTCTTT. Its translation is CATVFHTEAFF. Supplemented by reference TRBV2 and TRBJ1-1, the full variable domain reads EPEVTQTPSHQVTQMGQEVILRCVPISNHLYFYWYRQILGQKVEFLVSFYNNEISEKSEIFDDQFSVERPDGSNFTLKIRSTKLEDSAMYFCATVFHTEAFFGQGTRLTVV.

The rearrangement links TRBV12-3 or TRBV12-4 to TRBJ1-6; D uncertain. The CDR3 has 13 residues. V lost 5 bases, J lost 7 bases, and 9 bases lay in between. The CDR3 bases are TGTGCCAGCAGTCCAAACTCCAATTCACCCCTCCACTTT. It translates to CASSPNSNSPLHF.

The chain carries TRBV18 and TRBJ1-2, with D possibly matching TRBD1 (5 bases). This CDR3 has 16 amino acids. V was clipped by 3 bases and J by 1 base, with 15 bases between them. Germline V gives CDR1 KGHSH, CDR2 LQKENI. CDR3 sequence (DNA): TGTGCCAGCTCACCTAGACAGATTACTATTAACTATGGCTACACCTTC. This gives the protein CASSPRQITINYGYTF. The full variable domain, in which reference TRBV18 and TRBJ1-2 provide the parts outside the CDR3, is NAGVMQNPRHLVRRRGQEARLRCSPMKGHSHVYWYRQLPEEGLKFMVYLQKENIIDESGMPKERFSAEFPKEGPSILRIQQVVRGDSAAYFCASSPRQITINYGYTFGSGTRLTVV.